The 15 T cell receptor beta chains presented below share a single source sample, sequenced in a study of T cells in Graves' hyperthyroidism and ophthalmopathy. Amplification targeted TCR beta CDR3 regions from RNA transcripts. During a first-round RT-PCR of the TCR CDR3, the HTBI primer set was used. TCRdb used MiXCR to reprocess the multiplex PCR reads, holding one entry per CDR3 protein. This table has over 650,000 distinct CDR3 sequences, approximately 42% appearing once. The specimen was peripheral blood or thyroid tissue (not recorded which). These receptors were obtained from an adult man with Graves' disease, either hyperthyroidism or ophthalmopathy (not recorded which).

This clonotype occurred many times. The rearrangement joins TRBV9 to TRBJ1-2; 7 bases line up with TRBD1. Germline V gives CDR1 SGDLS, CDR2 YYNGEE. With V trimmed by 4 bases and J by 4 bases, 10 bases remained unmatched. This CDR3 has 15 amino acids. CDR3 in amino acids: CASSIRPGGSYGYTF. The CDR3, as DNA: TGTGCCAGCAGCATCCGACCAGGGGGTTCCTATGGCTACACCTTC.

The chain has TRBV15 and TRBJ2-5, with D tentatively TRBD1 or TRBD2 (5 bases each). V lost 3 bases, J lost 1 base, and 9 bases lay in between. The CDR3 runs to 14 residues. Germline values: CDR1 LNHNV, CDR2 YYDKDF (reference sequence). CDR3 nucleotides: TGTGCCACCAGCAGGACTGGGACCCAAGAGACCCAGTACTTC. Translating it yields CATSRTGTQETQYF. Combining the CDR3 with reference TRBV15 and TRBJ2-5 gives the whole variable domain DAMVIQNPRYQVTQFGKPVTLSCSQTLNHNVMYWYQQKSSQAPKLLFHYYDKDFNNEADTPDNFQSRRPNTSFCFLDIRSPGLGDTAMYLCATSRTGTQETQYFGPGTRLLVL.

This clonotype has a single count. The rearrangement uses TRBV11-2 and TRBJ2-5; a possible D gene is TRBD1 (5 bases). The CDR3 runs 14 residues. CDR1 is SGHAT and CDR2 is FQNNGV in the germline V gene. V dropped 3 bases and J dropped 5 bases, with 13 bases sitting between them. The chain's CDR3 is CASSFGAGRETQYF. The CDR3 coding sequence is TGTGCCAGCAGCTTTGGGGCAGGGCGGGAGACCCAGTACTTC.

This clonotype was recorded at least ten times. This rearrangement joins TRBV10-3 to TRBJ2-2, with 7 positions matching TRBD1. The CDR3 covers 15 residues. The germline CDR1 and CDR2 sequences are ENHRY and SYGVKD. With V trimmed by 2 bases and J by 6 bases, 6 bases remained unmatched. The CDR3 loop reads CAISEPTGIAGELFF. In DNA form, the CDR3 reads TGTGCCATCAGTGAGCCGACAGGGATCGCCGGGGAGCTGTTTTTT.

Turning to this clonotype: Compared with germline, one end of the junction differs, possibly owing to a read error. The rearrangement uses TRBV10-3 and TRBJ2-7; D tentatively fits TRBD1 or TRBD2 (8 bases each). This CDR3 has 17 residues. Germline-derived CDR1 and CDR2 are ENHRY and SYGVKD. The CDR3 spells CASSPREAGTGVYEQYF. The CDR3 DNA follows: TGTGCCAGCAGTCCGCGGGAGGCCGGGACAGGAGTATACGAGCAGTACTTC.

This clonotype was seen repeatedly, ten times or more. This chain joins TRBV10-3 and TRBJ1-5; D call uncertain. Trimming shortened V by 0 bases and J by 2 bases, and 8 bases separated the two germline ends. CDR1 and CDR2 from the germline V gene are ENHRY and SYGVKD. The CDR3 contains 15 residues. The CDR3 reads CAISESKGRNQPQHF. CDR3 sequence (DNA): TGTGCCATCAGTGAGTCGAAAGGGCGCAATCAGCCCCAGCATTTT.

Concerning this clonotype itself: The junction does not match germline at one end; this may be a read error. The chain links TRBV7-3 to TRBJ2-7; 8 bases match TRBD1. The CDR3 extends over 16 amino acids. Per germline, CDR1 SGHTA and CDR2 FQGTGA. The CDR3, as DNA: TGCGCCAGCAGCCAAGACGAGACAGGGGCCCCCTACGAGCAGTACTTC. This sequence encodes CASSQDETGAPYEQYF. Together with reference TRBV7-3 and TRBJ2-7, the CDR3 gives the full variable domain: GAGVSQTPSNKVTEKGKYVELRCDPISGHTALYWYRQSLGQGPEFLIYFQGTGAADDSGLPNDRFFAVRPEGSVSTLKIQRTERGDSAVYLCASSQDETGAPYEQYFGPGTRLTVT.

The chain carries TRBV29-1 and TRBJ2-6; tentative D call: TRBD2 (7 bases). The CDR3 sequence is 17 residues long. V dropped 0 bases and J dropped 4 bases, with 16 bases sitting between them. The V gene's germline CDR1 is SQVTM and CDR2 ANQGSEA. CDR3 sequence reads: CSVEEWARGPGANVLTF. In DNA form, the CDR3 reads TGCAGCGTTGAAGAATGGGCGCGGGGGCCGGGGGCCAACGTCCTGACTTTC.

The V and J genes are TRBV12-3 or TRBV12-4 and TRBJ2-7; D is perhaps TRBD1 or TRBD2 (6 bases each). This CDR3 region has 14 residues. The V and J ends lost 5 bases and 5 bases respectively, with 16 bases between them. CDR3 in amino acids: CASSPSARGHEQYF. The CDR3 coding sequence is TGTGCCAGCAGTCCTAGCGCCAGGGGACACGAGCAGTACTTC.

The V gene is TRBV20-1, the J gene TRBJ2-7, with unresolved D. Germline-derived CDR1 and CDR2 are DFQATT and SNEGSKA (reference sequence). CDR3 length: 13 residues. V lost 3 bases, J lost 6 bases, and 15 bases lay in between. The CDR3 sequence is CSASPPPGFEQYF. As DNA, the CDR3 is TGCAGTGCTAGTCCCCCTCCCGGTTTCGAGCAGTACTTC.

V is TRBV7-2 and J is TRBJ1-5; tentative D call: TRBD1 (6 bases). The length of the CDR3 is 15 residues. V dropped 11 bases and J dropped 2 bases, with 19 bases sitting between them. The germline V gene encodes CDR1 SGHTA and CDR2 FQGNSA. The CDR3 DNA reads as TGTGCCTGGAGTGTACCAGACAGGCGCAATCAGCCCCAGCATTTT. Amino acid sequence: CAWSVPDRRNQPQHF.

This clonotype appeared a few times. The rearrangement joins TRBV5-1 to TRBJ1-2, with TRBD1 as a possible D gene (6 bases). Germline lookup yields CDR1 SGHRS and CDR2 YFSETQ. Trimming took off 4 bases at V and 9 bases at J, with 19 bases between the two ends. The CDR3 has 14 residues. CDR3 sequence (DNA): TGCGCCAGCAGCCGATACCCAGCGGACAGAAGCTACACCTTC. Residues: CASSRYPADRSYTF.

Of note for this clonotype: This sequence may be a read error, since a much larger clone differs from it by one base. For the CDR3, the DNA is TGTGCCAGCAGCTTATCCGGCTCGACTAGTGAAAAACTGTTTTTT. It translates to CASSLSGSTSEKLFF. The rearrangement uses TRBV7-2 and TRBJ1-4; D gene unclear. The CDR3 spans 15 residues. CDR1 and CDR2 from the germline V gene are SGHTA and FQGNSA.

This clonotype was observed a handful of times. V gene TRBV20-1 combines with J gene TRBJ1-3; 8 positions match TRBD1. V shed 3 bases, J shed 4 bases, and the junction held 14 bases outside the gene matches. Germline CDR1 reads DFQATT; CDR2 reads SNEGSKA (reference sequence). The CDR3 totals 17 residues. This CDR3 is CSASPRDRPTWGNTIYF. The CDR3 DNA reads as TGCAGTGCTAGCCCTCGGGACAGGCCAACTTGGGGAAACACCATATATTTT.

The V call is TRBV7-8, the J call TRBJ1-6; TRBD1 aligns across 10 bases. This CDR3 region has 14 residues. The J segment lost 8 bases and the V segment lost 6 bases, leaving 4 bases of the junction unmatched. Germline CDR1 is SGHVS and CDR2 is FQNEAQ. CDR3 protein: CASRETGGYSPLHF. The CDR3 DNA sequence: TGTGCCAGCAGAGAGACAGGGGGCTATTCACCCCTCCACTTT.